This T cell receptor beta chain was sequenced in a study of CD8+CD57+ T cells in acquired aplastic anemia. Study-wide findings and caveats: Both patients and controls carried the same twenty-nine CD8+ CDR3 sequences.

The CDR3 runs to 16 residues. Germline V gives CDR1 MGHRA, CDR2 YSYEKL. Losses at the gene ends were 0 bases for V and 4 bases for J; bases not matched to a gene: 2. This clonotype has ten or more counts. Antigen unknown. TCR beta VDJ and CDR3 profiling used genomic DNA as template. TCRdb fed the reads into MiXCR, producing one record per CDR3 protein. The sample has about 62,000 distinct CDR3 sequences; less than 65% are singletons. This sequence was found in a human donor in good health, serving as a control. The chain uses TRBV4-1 and TRBJ2-3; 12 bases fit TRBD2. The specimen sequenced was sorted CD4+, CD8+, or CD8+CD57+ T cells (not recorded which) from PBMCs. CDR3 sequence reads: CASSQDPSGRADTQYF. CDR3 DNA: TGCGCCAGCAGCCAAGATCCTAGCGGGAGGGCAGATACGCAGTATTTT.